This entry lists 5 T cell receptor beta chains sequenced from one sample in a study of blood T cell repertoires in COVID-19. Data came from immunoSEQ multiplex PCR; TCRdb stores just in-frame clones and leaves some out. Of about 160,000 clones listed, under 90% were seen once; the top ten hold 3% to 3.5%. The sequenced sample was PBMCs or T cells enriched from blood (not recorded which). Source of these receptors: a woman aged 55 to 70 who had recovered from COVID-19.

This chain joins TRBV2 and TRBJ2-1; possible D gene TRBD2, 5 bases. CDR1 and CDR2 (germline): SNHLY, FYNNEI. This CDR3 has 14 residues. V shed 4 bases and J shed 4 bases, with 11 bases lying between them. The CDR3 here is CASSAPGGYNEQFF. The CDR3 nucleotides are TGTGCCAGCAGTGCCCCAGGAGGTTACAATGAGCAGTTCTTC.

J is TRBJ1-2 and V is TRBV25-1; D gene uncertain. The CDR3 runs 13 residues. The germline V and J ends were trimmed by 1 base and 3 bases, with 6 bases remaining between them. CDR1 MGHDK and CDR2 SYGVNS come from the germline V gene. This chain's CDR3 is CASSEWLDYGYTF. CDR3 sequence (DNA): TGTGCCAGCAGTGAATGGCTGGACTATGGCTACACCTTC.

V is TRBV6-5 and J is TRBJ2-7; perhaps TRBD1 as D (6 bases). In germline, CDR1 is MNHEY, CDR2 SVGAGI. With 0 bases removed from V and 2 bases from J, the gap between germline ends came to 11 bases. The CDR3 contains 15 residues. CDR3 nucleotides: TGTGCCAGCAGTTACTCAGGGGGATCAGCCTACGAGCAGTACTTC. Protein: CASSYSGGSAYEQYF.

In nucleotides, the CDR3 is TGTGCCAGCAGCGCTACAGGGGGTCTAGAGACCCAGTACTTC. Residues: CASSATGGLETQYF. The V gene is TRBV5-4, the J gene TRBJ2-5, with 8 bases lining up with TRBD1. The J segment lost 4 bases and the V segment lost 4 bases, leaving 6 bases of the junction unmatched. This CDR3 comprises 14 residues. Looked up from germline, CDR1 is SGHNT and CDR2 is YYREEE (reference sequence).

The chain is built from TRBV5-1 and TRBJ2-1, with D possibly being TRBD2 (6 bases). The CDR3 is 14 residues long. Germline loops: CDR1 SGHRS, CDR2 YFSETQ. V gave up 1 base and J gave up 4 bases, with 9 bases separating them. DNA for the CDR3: TGCGCCAGCAGCTTGAGCGGGTCATACAATGAGCAGTTCTTC. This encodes CASSLSGSYNEQFF.